This TCR beta chain derives from a study of graft-versus-host responses after intestinal transplantation. Study background: Recipients had multivisceral, liver-intestinal, or isolated intestinal transplants. Uniformly, recipients were administered anti-thymocyte globulin induction with subsequent tacrolimus and steroids for about 3 years.

About this clone: Its antigen is as yet unknown.

CDR3 length: 13 amino acids. Germline V gene data show CDR1 as LNHDA and CDR2 as SQIVND (reference sequence). The germline V and J ends were trimmed by 5 bases and 1 base, with 8 bases remaining between them. Only in-frame clones appear in the TCRdb table, and some are missing; sequencing was by immunoSEQ multiplex PCR. The sample consists of 20,000 to 25,000 clones, approximately 78% of them appearing once. General study points: The highest levels of circulating GvH clones went along with early declines in HvG clones after transplant. Recipient-marrow GvH clones were detected, some having first appeared in ileum or blood.

The receptor's source is a human donor who was the organ donor for an intestinal transplant. Material: unstimulated CD8+ T cells sorted from spleen or lymph node cells, obtained before transplant. V is TRBV19 and J is TRBJ1-1; no definite D call. The CDR3 loop is CASSVTANTEAFF. DNA of the CDR3: TGTGCCAGTAGTGTCACAGCGAACACTGAAGCTTTCTTT.